This TCR beta chain is from a study of blood T cells in healthy people across ages. Using a J-beta primer mix together with a sample-barcoded 5' primer, a second PCR was run for about 6 to 11 cycles. TCRdb re-analysed the 5' RACE reads in MiXCR, keeping a single row per CDR3 protein. This sample has approximately 780,000 distinct CDR3 sequences, with more than 25% found just once. The CDR3 consists of 13 residues. Germline trimming cut 7 bases from V and 5 bases from J; bases unmatched to any gene: 3. The data were also submitted as part of a second study, on T cells of mothers and their children.

This rearrangement joins TRBV12-3 or TRBV12-4 to TRBJ2-3, with TRBD1 matching 10 bases. The TCR originated in a boy aged 5-17 years in good health. The sample was blood. CDR3 protein: CASNGQGGDTQYF. The CDR3, as DNA: TGTGCCAGCAACGGACAGGGGGGAGATACGCAGTATTTT.